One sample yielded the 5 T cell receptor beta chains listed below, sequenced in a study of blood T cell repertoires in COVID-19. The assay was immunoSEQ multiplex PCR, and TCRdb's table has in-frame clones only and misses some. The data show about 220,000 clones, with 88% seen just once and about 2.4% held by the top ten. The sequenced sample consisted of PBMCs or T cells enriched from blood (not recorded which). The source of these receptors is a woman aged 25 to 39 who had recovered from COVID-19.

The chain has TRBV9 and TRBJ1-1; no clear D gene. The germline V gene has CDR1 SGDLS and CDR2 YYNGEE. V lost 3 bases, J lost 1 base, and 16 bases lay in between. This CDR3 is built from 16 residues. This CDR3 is CASSANPSDANTEAFF. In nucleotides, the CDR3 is TGTGCCAGCAGCGCTAACCCCAGCGATGCGAACACTGAAGCTTTCTTT.

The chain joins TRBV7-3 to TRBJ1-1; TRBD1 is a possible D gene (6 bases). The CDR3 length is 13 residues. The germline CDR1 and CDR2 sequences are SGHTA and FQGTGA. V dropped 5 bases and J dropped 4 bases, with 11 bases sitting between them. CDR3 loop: CASSTQGFTEAFF. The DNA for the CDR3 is TGTGCCAGCAGCACACAGGGTTTCACTGAAGCTTTCTTT. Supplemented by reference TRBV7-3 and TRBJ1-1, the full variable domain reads GAGVSQTPSNKVTEKGKYVELRCDPISGHTALYWYRQSLGQGPEFLIYFQGTGAADDSGLPNDRFFAVRPEGSVSTLKIQRTERGDSAVYLCASSTQGFTEAFFGQGTRLTVV.

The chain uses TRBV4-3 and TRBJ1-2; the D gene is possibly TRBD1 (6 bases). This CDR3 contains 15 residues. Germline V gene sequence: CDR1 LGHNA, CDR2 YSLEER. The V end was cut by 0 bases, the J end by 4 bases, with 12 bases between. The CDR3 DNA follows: TGCGCCAGCAGCCAAGAACCAGGGGCCCCCTATGGCTACACCTTC. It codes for CASSQEPGAPYGYTF.

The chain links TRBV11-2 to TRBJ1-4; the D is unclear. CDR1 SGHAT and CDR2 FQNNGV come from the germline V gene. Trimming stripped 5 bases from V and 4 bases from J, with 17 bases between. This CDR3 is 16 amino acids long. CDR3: CASSPAGGGFNEKLFF. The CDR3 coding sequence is TGTGCCAGCAGCCCCGCGGGTGGTGGGTTTAATGAAAAACTGTTTTTT.

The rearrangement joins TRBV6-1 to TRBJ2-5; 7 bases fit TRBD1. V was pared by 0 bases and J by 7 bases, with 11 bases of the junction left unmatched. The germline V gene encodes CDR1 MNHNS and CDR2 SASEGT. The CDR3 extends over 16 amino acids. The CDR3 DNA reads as TGTGCCAGCAGTGAAGCGCTTCGAGACAGGGCGGGGACCCAGTACTTC. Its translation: CASSEALRDRAGTQYF.